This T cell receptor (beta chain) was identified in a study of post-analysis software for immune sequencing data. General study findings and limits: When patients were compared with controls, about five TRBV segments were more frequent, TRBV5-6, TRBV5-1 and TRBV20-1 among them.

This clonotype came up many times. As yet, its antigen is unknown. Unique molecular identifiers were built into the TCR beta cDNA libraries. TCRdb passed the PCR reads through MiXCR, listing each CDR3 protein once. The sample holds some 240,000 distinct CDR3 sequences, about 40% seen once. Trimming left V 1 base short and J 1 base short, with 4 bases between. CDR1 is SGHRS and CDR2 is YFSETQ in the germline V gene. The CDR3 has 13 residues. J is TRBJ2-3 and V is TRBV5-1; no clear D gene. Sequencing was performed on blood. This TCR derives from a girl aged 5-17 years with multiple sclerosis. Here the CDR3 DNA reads TGCGCCAGCAGCTTGTACCGCACAGATACGCAGTATTTT. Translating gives CASSLYRTDTQYF. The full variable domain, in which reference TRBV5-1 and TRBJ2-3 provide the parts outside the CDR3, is KAGVTQTPRYLIKTRGQQVTLSCSPISGHRSVSWYQQTPGQGLQFLFEYFSETQRNKGNFPGRFSGRQFSNSRSEMNVSTLELGDSALYLCASSLYRTDTQYFGPGTRLTVL.